This is a list of T cell receptor beta chains from one sample in a study of shared clonotypes between healthy human individuals. TCRdb keeps only in-frame clones here, not all; method: immunoSEQ multiplex PCR. The sample holds about 190,000 clones, approximately 62% seen once. Source material: memory CD4+ T cells sorted from blood. All receptors derive from a man aged 25-45 years in good health. The CDR3 runs from the conserved cysteine through the conserved F or W. A D gene is named only where the DNA matches it firmly. The size entry is marked missing in some rows and otherwise reads once, few, many or a size class.

V: TRBV19; J: TRBJ1-5; D: NA; size: NA; DNA: TGTGCCAGTAGTATGGCTGGACGGGTAAAGCCCCAGCATTTT; CDR3: CASSMAGRVKPQHF
V: TRBV4-2; J: TRBJ2-2; D: TRBD2; size: NA; DNA: TGTGCCAGCAGCCAAGAAGCGGGAGGGCCCGGGGAGCTGTTTTTT; CDR3: CASSQEAGGPGELFF
V: TRBV19; J: TRBJ2-1; D: NA; size: few; DNA: TGTGCCAGTAGTGGCCGGGACGGTTACAATGAGCAGTTCTTC; CDR3: CASSGRDGYNEQFF
V: TRBV7-9; J: TRBJ2-4; D: NA; size: NA; DNA: TGTGCCAGCAGCACATCGGACAGCAAAAACATTCAGTACTTC; CDR3: CASSTSDSKNIQYF
V: TRBV28; J: TRBJ1-2; D: NA; size: NA; DNA: TGTGCCAGCAGTTTTCTACGGGGCACCAACTATGGCTACACCTTC; CDR3: CASSFLRGTNYGYTF
V: TRBV28; J: TRBJ1-1; D: NA; size: NA; DNA: TGTGCCAGCAGTCTCCTCTCCTCTGCGGGCCGGAACACTGAAGCTTTCTTT; CDR3: CASSLLSSAGRNTEAFF
V: TRBV25-1; J: TRBJ1-2; D: NA; size: NA; DNA: TGTGCCAGCAGTGAATTCGGAGCTAGCTATGGCTACACCTTC; CDR3: CASSEFGASYGYTF
V: TRBV11-2; J: TRBJ2-2; D: NA; size: once; DNA: TGTGCCAGCAGCTTAGGGGGTGCCGACAAGAAATGGTTCGGGGAGCTGTTTTTT; CDR3: CASSLGGADKKWFGELFF
V: TRBV2; J: TRBJ1-5; D: NA; size: NA; DNA: TGTGCCAGCAGTGAATACCCGGGGGGTGGTCAGCCCCAGCATTTT; CDR3: CASSEYPGGGQPQHF
V: TRBV19; J: TRBJ2-1; D: TRBD2; size: NA; DNA: TGTGCCACTGAGATGTCTCATGGGAGGGCCGGAAACAATGAGCAGTTCTTC; CDR3: CATEMSHGRAGNNEQFF
V: TRBV18; J: TRBJ1-1; D: NA; size: NA; DNA: TGTGCCAGCTCAAGGACAGTATGGAACACTGAAGCTTTCTTT; CDR3: CASSRTVWNTEAFF
V: TRBV4-3; J: TRBJ2-1; D: TRBD2; size: NA; DNA: TGCGCCAGCAGCCAAGATCCCAGCGGGATTTTCGATGAGCAGTTCTTC; CDR3: CASSQDPSGIFDEQFF
V: TRBV5-1; J: TRBJ2-3; D: TRBD1; size: NA; DNA: TGCGCCAGCAGAATTACCGGGACAGGTACAGATACGCAGTATTTT; CDR3: CASRITGTGTDTQYF
V: TRBV7-2; J: TRBJ1-1; D: NA; size: few; DNA: TGTGCCAGCAGCTTAAGGGCCCAGGGTGACGCTTTCTTT; CDR3: CASSLRAQGDAFF
V: TRBV25-1; J: TRBJ2-3; D: NA; size: few; DNA: TGTGCCAGCAGTGAATATCGGACAGATACGCAGTATTTT; CDR3: CASSEYRTDTQYF
V: TRBV6-6; J: TRBJ2-7; D: TRBD1; size: few; DNA: TGTGCCAGCAGTCCGACAGGGGCCTACGAGCAGTACTTC; CDR3: CASSPTGAYEQYF